A single sample gave rise to the 2 T cell receptor beta chains below, sequenced in a study of shared clonotypes between healthy human individuals. Some clones are missing from TCRdb's copy, which holds only in-frame ones; the method was immunoSEQ multiplex PCR. The sample holds roughly 2 million clones, roughly 94% seen once. Sequencing was done on a sample of naive CD4+ T cells sorted from blood. Subset of the sample: CD45RA+ positively selected. All receptors derive from a young man in good health.

This chain connects TRBV5-1 to TRBJ2-1, with TRBD1 identical over 7 bases. This CDR3 is built from 15 residues. Germline assignment: CDR1 SGHRS and CDR2 YFSETQ. With V trimmed by 3 bases and J by 7 bases, 10 bases remained unmatched. CDR3: CASSSPDRVGNEQFF. The CDR3 coding sequence is TGCGCCAGCAGCTCGCCAGACAGGGTTGGAAATGAGCAGTTCTTC.

V usage is TRBV2 and J usage is TRBJ2-1; 7 bases match TRBD1. The CDR3 has 14 amino acids. The V gene's germline CDR1 is SNHLY and CDR2 FYNNEI. V trimming: 6 bases; J trimming: 8 bases; junction bases outside the gene matches: 10. The CDR3 DNA sequence: TGTGCCAGCAGACGACAGGGTCGGTATGATGAGCAGTTCTTC. Protein: CASRRQGRYDEQFF.